Below are 28 T cell receptor beta chains sequenced from a single sample in a study of blood T cell repertoires in COVID-19. TCRdb keeps only in-frame clones here, not all; method: immunoSEQ multiplex PCR. The sample includes 20,000 to 25,000 clones, 65% to 90% of them seen just once. Source material: peripheral blood. The receptors shown here come from a man aged 45 to 65 with active COVID-19.

This clone has only a few counts. Other DNA sequences in the same sample also yield this CDR3. The gene calls are TRBV18 and TRBJ1-6; possibly TRBD1 for D (6 bases). Trimming removed 2 bases at V and 10 bases at J, with 12 bases between. The V gene's germline CDR1 is KGHSH and CDR2 LQKENI. The CDR3 is 14 amino acids. The chain's CDR3 is CASSPEGQGSPLHF. DNA for the CDR3: TGTGCCAGCTCACCAGAGGGACAAGGATCACCCCTCCACTTT. The full variable domain, its missing parts supplied by reference TRBV18 and TRBJ1-6, is NAGVMQNPRHLVRRRGQEARLRCSPMKGHSHVYWYRQLPEEGLKFMVYLQKENIIDESGMPKERFSAEFPKEGPSILRIQQVVRGDSAAYFCASSPEGQGSPLHFGNGTRLTVT.

The rearrangement uses TRBV30 and TRBJ1-3; the match to TRBD1 covers 7 bases. The trim removed 5 bases at V and 2 bases at J, leaving 12 bases unmatched. Germline V gene sequence: CDR1 GTSNPN, CDR2 SVGIG (reference sequence). This CDR3 is built from 16 residues. CDR3: CAWGFQGDIPGNTIYF. The CDR3 DNA is TGTGCCTGGGGTTTTCAGGGGGATATCCCTGGAAACACCATATATTTT.

The chain uses TRBV5-1 and TRBJ1-6; TRBD1 matches 9 bases. This CDR3 spans 15 amino acids. Germline assignment: CDR1 SGHRS and CDR2 YFSETQ. V dropped 3 bases and J dropped 7; count of bases not matched to a gene: 5. Written as DNA, the CDR3 is TGCGCCAGCAGCTGGGGGGACAGGGACAATTCACCCCTCCACTTT. Protein sequence: CASSWGDRDNSPLHF.

The chain is built from TRBV4-3 and TRBJ2-6; D may be TRBD2 (6 bases). CDR1 is LGHNA, CDR2 YSLEER, per germline. With 0 bases removed from V and 0 bases from J, the gap between germline ends came to 9 bases. The CDR3 spans 17 residues. The CDR3 loop is CASSQEAGFSGANVLTF. CDR3 in DNA: TGCGCCAGCAGCCAAGAAGCGGGTTTCTCTGGGGCCAACGTCCTGACTTTC.

This clone has more than one count but fewer than ten. The J gene is TRBJ1-5, the V gene TRBV7-8, with TRBD1 identical over 10 bases. Germline CDR1 SGHVS, CDR2 FQNEAQ. V shed 5 bases, J shed 0 bases, and the junction held 10 bases outside the gene matches. The CDR3 length is 18 residues. This CDR3 reads CASSIGQGVTYSNQPQHF. DNA for the CDR3: TGTGCCAGCAGCATAGGACAGGGGGTTACTTATAGCAATCAGCCCCAGCATTTT.

The chain joins TRBV10-3 to TRBJ2-1; unclear D gene. Trimming removed 0 bases at V and 7 bases at J, with 4 bases between. The CDR3 extends over 12 amino acids. Germline CDR1 is ENHRY and CDR2 is SYGVKD. The CDR3 nucleotides are TGTGCCATCAGTGAGTCGCGGAATGAGCAGTTCTTC. Translation gives CAISESRNEQFF.

The chain employs TRBV15 and TRBJ2-1, with 9 bases that match TRBD2. The germline V gene has CDR1 LNHNV and CDR2 YYDKDF (reference sequence). Losses at the gene ends were 5 bases for V and 3 bases for J; bases not matched to a gene: 11. This CDR3 spans 17 amino acids. The CDR3: CATSFAGRGGLYNEQFF. The CDR3 region has the DNA TGTGCCACCAGCTTTGCGGGGCGGGGGGGCCTCTACAATGAGCAGTTCTTC.

The CDR3 loop reads CASSRRLAGGPYNEQFF. Here the CDR3 DNA reads TGTGCCAGCAGCCGGAGACTAGCGGGGGGCCCCTACAATGAGCAGTTCTTC. J is TRBJ2-1 and V is TRBV3-1 (or the pseudogene TRBV3-2), with 13 positions matching TRBD2. V shed 4 bases and J 2 bases; nucleotides not matched to a gene: 5. Germline V lookup: CDR1 LGHDT, CDR2 YNNKEL (reference sequence). This CDR3 comprises 17 residues.

The CDR3, as DNA: TGTGCCAGCAGCACAACGGAGGGACACTATGGCTACACCTTC. Its protein is CASSTTEGHYGYTF. The chain recombines TRBV7-2 with TRBJ1-2; possibly TRBD1 for D (5 bases). V shed 5 bases and J shed 3 bases, with 13 bases lying between them. The CDR3 contains 14 residues. Germline values: CDR1 SGHTA, CDR2 FQGNSA.

This clone was counted a single time. The chain employs TRBV30 and TRBJ1-1, with TRBD1 identical over 12 bases. The CDR3 spans 15 residues. The germline V gene encodes CDR1 GTSNPN and CDR2 SVGIG (reference sequence). J lost 6 bases, V lost 7 bases, and 12 bases had no gene match. CDR3 DNA: TGTGCCTACGAGGGACAGGGGGCCGGTGAGGCTGAAGCTTTCTTT. The encoded protein is CAYEGQGAGEAEAFF.

The chain couples TRBV3-1 (or the pseudogene TRBV3-2) to TRBJ2-6; TRBD1 matches 8 bases. CDR1 is LGHDT and CDR2 is YNNKEL in the germline V gene (reference sequence). Trimming cost V 5 bases and J 3 bases; bases outside gene matches: 9. CDR3 length: 17 amino acids. The CDR3 loop is CASSKRTGFNGANVLTF. CDR3 nucleotides: TGTGCCAGCAGCAAAAGGACAGGGTTCAATGGGGCCAACGTCCTGACTTTC.

This chain joins TRBV10-3 and TRBJ1-1; D remains ambiguous. The germline CDR1 and CDR2 sequences are ENHRY and SYGVKD. The CDR3 totals 13 residues. Trimming shortened V by 4 bases and J by 1 base, and 7 bases separated the two germline ends. The CDR3 DNA follows: TGTGCCATCAGTGCCCCCCAGAACACTGAAGCTTTCTTT. It specifies CAISAPQNTEAFF.

This clone has only one observation. The chain combines TRBV5-1 with TRBJ2-7; the D is unclear. Per germline, CDR1 SGHRS and CDR2 YFSETQ. The CDR3 is 14 residues long. V dropped 0 bases and J dropped 2 bases, with 9 bases sitting between them. Written as DNA, the CDR3 is TGCGCCAGCAGCTTGGAGCCCGGTACCTACGAGCAGTACTTC. It translates to CASSLEPGTYEQYF.

The CDR3 DNA is TGTGCCAGCAGCCAAGTCAACGCGGGGGACAATGAGCAGTTCTTC. It translates to CASSQVNAGDNEQFF. The chain employs TRBV4-2 and TRBJ2-1; 7 positions match TRBD2. CDR3 length equals 15 residues. V trimming: 1 base; J trimming: 5 bases; junction bases outside the gene matches: 5. The germline V gene encodes CDR1 LGHNA and CDR2 YNFKEQ.

This chain joins TRBV18 and TRBJ2-1; 7 bases fit TRBD1. The CDR3 totals 15 residues. CDR1 and CDR2 from the germline V gene are KGHSH and LQKENI. Trimming took 0 bases from V and 5 from J; bases not matched to a gene: 4. CDR3 DNA sequence: TGTGCCAGCTCACCACCAAACAGGGGAGACAATGAGCAGTTCTTC. It encodes CASSPPNRGDNEQFF. Combining the CDR3 with reference TRBV18 and TRBJ2-1 gives the whole variable domain NAGVMQNPRHLVRRRGQEARLRCSPMKGHSHVYWYRQLPEEGLKFMVYLQKENIIDESGMPKERFSAEFPKEGPSILRIQQVVRGDSAAYFCASSPPNRGDNEQFFGPGTRLTVL.

The rearrangement uses TRBV14 and TRBJ1-2; 10 bases match TRBD1. This CDR3 has 16 amino acids. CDR1 and CDR2 (germline): SGHDN, FVKESK. The V segment lost 5 bases and the J segment 7 bases; nucleotides outside the gene matches: 13. Here the CDR3 DNA reads TGTGCCAGCAGCGAAGGCCTCCGAGACAGGGGGCTTGGCTACACCTTC. Amino acid sequence: CASSEGLRDRGLGYTF.

The chain is built from TRBV2 and TRBJ1-1; D gene ambiguous. V was trimmed by 3 bases and J by 4 bases, leaving 6 bases between them. CDR1 and CDR2 (germline): SNHLY, FYNNEI. The CDR3 covers 12 residues. The CDR3 sequence is CASSDLGTEAFF. DNA for the CDR3: TGTGCCAGCAGTGACCTAGGCACTGAAGCTTTCTTT.

J is TRBJ2-1 and V is TRBV5-6; a weak D match, TRBD2 (6 bases). This CDR3 has 16 amino acids. Trimming cost V 2 bases and J 10 bases, with 22 bases left between them. Germline V gene data show CDR1 as SGHDT and CDR2 as YYEEEE. CDR3 nucleotides: TGTGCCAGCAGCTTATGGAGGTTTGGAGGGGTTGAGGAGCAGTTCTTC. Its translation: CASSLWRFGGVEEQFF.

This chain joins TRBV7-3 and TRBJ2-7, with 7 bases aligning to TRBD1. The trim removed 1 base at V and 3 bases at J, leaving 3 bases unmatched. This CDR3 is 14 amino acids long. Germline V gene data show CDR1 as SGHTA and CDR2 as FQGTGA. CDR3 bases: TGTGCCAGCAGCTTAATGGGACAGAACTACGAGCAGTACTTC. This codes for CASSLMGQNYEQYF.

The chain links TRBV27 to TRBJ2-7; TRBD1 matches 9 bases. The V gene end was trimmed by 0 bases and the J gene end by 6 bases; junction bases not matched to a gene: 3. CDR1 is MNHEY and CDR2 is SMNVEV in the germline V gene (reference sequence). The CDR3 totals 14 residues. The chain's CDR3 is CASSLSGTGSEQYF. For the CDR3, the DNA is TGTGCCAGCAGTTTATCCGGGACAGGGAGCGAGCAGTACTTC.

The chain links TRBV7-9 to TRBJ2-2; no definite D call. The V gene's germline CDR1 is SEHNR and CDR2 FQNEAQ (reference sequence). V shed 5 bases and J shed 3 bases, with 4 bases lying between them. The CDR3 contains 12 residues. The CDR3 nucleotides are TGTGCCAGCAGCCCCGACACCGGGGAGCTGTTTTTT. Translated: CASSPDTGELFF.

This clone was seen a single time. The rearrangement links TRBV20-1 to TRBJ2-3; D is unresolved. From germline, CDR1 is DFQATT and CDR2 SNEGSKA (reference sequence). The CDR3 totals 13 residues. The V and J ends lost 4 bases and 5 bases respectively, with 13 bases between them. The DNA of the CDR3 is TGCAGTGCTAATGAGAATCCGGGAGATACGCAGTATTTT. Protein: CSANENPGDTQYF.

The chain couples TRBV10-1 to TRBJ2-2; a possible D gene is TRBD1 (6 bases). Germline V gene data show CDR1 as WNHNN and CDR2 as SYGVQD (reference sequence). V was cut by 4 bases and J by 7 bases, with 10 bases left in between. The CDR3 has 13 amino acids. As DNA, the CDR3 is TGCGCCAGCAGTGTGGGGGCAGGCGGGGAGCTGTTTTTT. This encodes CASSVGAGGELFF.

V gene TRBV2 combines with J gene TRBJ1-1, with TRBD1 identical over 9 bases. Germline trimming cut 5 bases from V and 5 bases from J; bases unmatched to any gene: 6. Looked up from germline, CDR1 is SNHLY and CDR2 is FYNNEI. The CDR3 has 14 amino acids. DNA for the CDR3: TGTGCCAGCAGTCAGACAGGGGGTGGGACTGAAGCTTTCTTT. This translates into CASSQTGGGTEAFF.

J is TRBJ2-5 and V is TRBV5-1, with 7 bases aligning to TRBD1. With 3 bases clipped from V and 5 bases from J, the junction kept 10 bases outside the gene matches. Germline V gene data show CDR1 as SGHRS and CDR2 as YFSETQ. This CDR3 region has 15 residues. The CDR3 reads CASSSSPGGKETQYF. The CDR3, as DNA: TGCGCCAGCAGCTCGTCCCCAGGGGGAAAGGAGACCCAGTACTTC. Full variable domain (missing parts from reference TRBV5-1 and TRBJ2-5): KAGVTQTPRYLIKTRGQQVTLSCSPISGHRSVSWYQQTPGQGLQFLFEYFSETQRNKGNFPGRFSGRQFSNSRSEMNVSTLELGDSALYLCASSSSPGGKETQYFGPGTRLLVL.

This clone was counted a single time. The chain recombines TRBV4-1 with TRBJ1-1, with 8 bases lining up with TRBD1. V lost 1 base, J lost 1 base, and 14 bases stayed unmatched. In germline, CDR1 is MGHRA, CDR2 YSYEKL. CDR3 length: 19 amino acids. The CDR3 bases are TGCGCCAGCAGCCAAGGGGGATTAAGGACAGGGACGAGGAACACTGAAGCTTTCTTT. Encoded protein: CASSQGGLRTGTRNTEAFF.

The chain carries TRBV5-1 and TRBJ1-2; D perhaps matches TRBD1 (5 bases). Trimming left V 0 bases short and J 8 bases short, with 11 bases between. This CDR3 is built from 13 residues. Germline-derived CDR1 and CDR2 are SGHRS and YFSETQ. DNA for the CDR3: TGCGCCAGCAGCTTGGAAGGGGTTAACGGCTACACCTTC. It yields the protein CASSLEGVNGYTF.

The chain joins TRBV11-2 to TRBJ2-5; no clear D. V was clipped by 4 bases and J by 0 bases, with 6 bases between them. CDR1 and CDR2 from the germline V gene are SGHAT and FQNNGV. CDR3 length equals 13 residues. In nucleotides, the CDR3 is TGTGCCAGCAGCTCCCGGGACCAAGAGACCCAGTACTTC. Protein: CASSSRDQETQYF.